This is a list of T cell receptor beta chains from one sample in a study of a mutant IDH1 vaccine in newly diagnosed glioma. Measured with immunoSEQ multiplex PCR; TCRdb has only the in-frame clones, and not every one. The sample gives tens of thousands of clones, over 75% of which show up once; 10% to 15% is in the top ten. Antigens for these TCRs are unknown. Sequenced here: PBMCs, sampled from a glioma patient whose treatment included an IDH1 peptide vaccine. The receptors shown here come from a man aged 18 to 35 with glioma. Each CDR3 is given with its conserved first and last residue. The D gene is left open where the match is weak. Part of the rows lack a size; the others show once, few, many or a class for expanded clones.

abundance	d_gene	v_gene	j_gene	CDR3nt	CDR3aa
NA	NA	TRBV4-2	TRBJ1-1	TGTGCCAGCAGCCTCCGTAGGAACACTGAAGCTTTCTTT	CASSLRRNTEAFF
NA	NA	TRBV6-6	TRBJ1-1	TGTGCCAGCAGTTACTCGGGCGAAGAAGCTTTCTTT	CASSYSGEEAFF
NA	NA	TRBV18	TRBJ2-7	TGTGCCAGCTCACCCGCATATGGCCCAGATAGCTCCTACGAGCAGTACTTC	CASSPAYGPDSSYEQYF
once	NA	TRBV4-3	TRBJ2-2	TGCGCCAGCAGCCAAGATCAGGGGAACACCGGGGAGCTGTTTTTT	CASSQDQGNTGELFF
NA	TRBD1	TRBV10-3	TRBJ2-7	TGTGCCATCAGAGTACAGGGGGGAGCCTACGAGCAGTACTTC	CAIRVQGGAYEQYF
few	NA	TRBV2	TRBJ2-2	TGTGCCAGCAGTGCGGTAAACACCGGGGAGCTGTTTTTT	CASSAVNTGELFF
NA	NA	TRBV6-5	TRBJ1-2	TGTGCCAGCAGTAGCCCCCTCGGTGGCTACACCTTC	CASSSPLGGYTF
few	TRBD1	TRBV25-1	TRBJ2-3	TGTGCCAGCAGTACCCGGAGGGGACAGGGGATCGCAGATACGCAGTATTTT	CASSTRRGQGIADTQYF
NA	TRBD2	TRBV7-9	TRBJ2-3	TGTGCCAGCAGCGCCGGGACTAGCGGCGATACGCAGTATTTT	CASSAGTSGDTQYF
once	TRBD1	TRBV19	TRBJ2-2	TGTGCCAGTACCGCCCGGGACAGGGGTCTTGCCGGGGAGCTGTTTTTT	CASTARDRGLAGELFF
NA	NA	TRBV6-5	TRBJ2-7	TGTGCCAGCAGTTACTCGTGGGCAGGGGGGTCCTACGAGCAGTACTTC	CASSYSWAGGSYEQYF
NA	TRBD1	TRBV7-8	TRBJ1-1	TGTGCCAGCAGCACTGACAGGGCCCTTGAAGCTTTCTTT	CASSTDRALEAFF
few	NA	TRBV2	TRBJ2-2	TGTGCCAGCAGTGAGGAGGGACCCAACACCGGGGAGCTGTTTTTT	CASSEEGPNTGELFF
NA	TRBD1	TRBV6-1	TRBJ1-5	TGTGCCAGCAGTGTGGGACAGGGGGTTCGGAGTCAGCCCCAGCATTTT	CASSVGQGVRSQPQHF
NA	NA	TRBV9	TRBJ2-2	TGTGCCAGCAGCGTAGTTGGGGGTCGGCACGGGGAGCTGTTTTTT	CASSVVGGRHGELFF
NA	NA	TRBV11-2	TRBJ2-7	TGTGCCAGCAGCGTAGGTGGACAGCCCTACGAGCAGTACTTC	CASSVGGQPYEQYF
NA	NA	TRBV4-3	TRBJ2-2	TGCGCCAGCAGCCCCAGGGCACAGGGAGGCGGGGAGCTGTTTTTT	CASSPRAQGGGELFF
once	TRBD1	TRBV30	TRBJ2-1	TGTGCCTGGAGTCCACGCACCGGGACAGGGGGGGACAATGAGCAGTTCTTC	CAWSPRTGTGGDNEQFF
NA	NA	TRBV5-5	TRBJ2-7	TGTGCCAGCAGCTTGGCACTCTACGAGCAGTACTTC	CASSLALYEQYF
few	NA	TRBV27	TRBJ1-2	TGTGCCAGCAGGGGTCCAGCTAACTATGGCTACACCTTC	CASRGPANYGYTF
once	NA	TRBV7-9	TRBJ2-7	TGTGCCAGCAGCCAAATTACAGGGTCCGGCTCCTACGAGCAGTACTTC	CASSQITGSGSYEQYF
once	NA	TRBV12-5	TRBJ1-1	TGTGCTAGTGGTTTGGTACCGGTAAACCTGAACACTGAAGCTTTCTTT	CASGLVPVNLNTEAFF
NA	NA	TRBV9	TRBJ1-6	TGTGCCAGCAGCGTAGAAGGGAATAATTCACCCCTCCACTTT	CASSVEGNNSPLHF
NA	NA	TRBV28	TRBJ2-3	TGTGCCACTAGCACTACGGGGGTTAGCACAGATACGCAGTATTTT	CATSTTGVSTDTQYF
NA	TRBD1	TRBV6-1	TRBJ1-2	TGTGCCAGCTCTATTCTAGGACAGGGGAGGGGAACCTTC	CASSILGQGRGTF
NA	NA	TRBV30	TRBJ1-2	TGTGCCTGGAGCCCCCAGCTGAGACATGGCTACACCTTC	CAWSPQLRHGYTF
NA	TRBD1	TRBV18	TRBJ1-1	TGTGCCAGCTCACCTCGACAGGGGGCGAACACTGAAGCTTTCTTT	CASSPRQGANTEAFF
NA	NA	TRBV6-6	TRBJ1-4	TGTGCCAGCACCCGACGGAGGGAGGGTAATGAAAAACTGTTTTTT	CASTRRREGNEKLFF
NA	NA	TRBV18	TRBJ2-3	TGTGCCAGCTCCCGACAGAGCACAGATACGCAGTATTTT	CASSRQSTDTQYF
NA	TRBD1	TRBV6-1	TRBJ1-1	TGTGCCAGCAGCCTGACAGGGCGTTTGGCTGAAGCTTTCTTT	CASSLTGRLAEAFF
NA	TRBD2	TRBV7-2	TRBJ2-7	TGTGCCAGCAGCCCCTCGTCAGCGGGGCCGACTTACGAGCAGTACTTC	CASSPSSAGPTYEQYF
NA	NA	TRBV10-3	TRBJ2-7	TGTGCCATCAGTGACAGGGGTAGAGTTTACGAGCAGTACTTC	CAISDRGRVYEQYF
NA	NA	TRBV7-9	TRBJ2-7	TGTGCCAGCAGCTCGCCGGGAGCCACCTACGAGCAGTACTTC	CASSSPGATYEQYF
NA	NA	TRBV7-8	TRBJ1-5	TGTGCCAGCAGCTTAGGAAGTACTTTCAATCAGCCCCAGCATTTT	CASSLGSTFNQPQHF
NA	NA	TRBV7-3	TRBJ1-6	TGTGCCAGCAGCTTAAGACCCTTTAATTCACCCCTCCACTTT	CASSLRPFNSPLHF
NA	TRBD1	TRBV18	TRBJ1-4	TGTGCCAGCTCACCACCGCGGGGACAGGGTAATGAAAAACTGTTTTTT	CASSPPRGQGNEKLFF
NA	NA	TRBV2	TRBJ2-5	TGTGCCCTACGAGGAGGGGACCCAGAGACCCAGTACTTC	CALRGGDPETQYF
NA	NA	TRBV30	TRBJ1-3	TGTGCCTGGAGTATCGACGGGGGAAACACCATATATTTT	CAWSIDGGNTIYF
NA	NA	TRBV7-9	TRBJ2-5	TGTGCCAGCAGCTTAGTTCCGGACCCGCCCCTGGAGACCCAGTACTTC	CASSLVPDPPLETQYF
NA	NA	TRBV25-1	TRBJ1-5	TGTGCCAGCAGACAGGGAAGGAATCAGCCCCAGCATTTT	CASRQGRNQPQHF
NA	NA	TRBV30	TRBJ1-5	TGTGCCTGGAGTTGGGGGAAAGAGCAGCCCCAGCATTTT	CAWSWGKEQPQHF
NA	NA	TRBV7-6	TRBJ2-1	TGTGCCAGCAGCTTAGGCCCGAAGTTGGGGGACAATGAGCAGTTCTTC	CASSLGPKLGDNEQFF
NA	NA	TRBV6-5	TRBJ2-7	TGTGCCAGCAGTCGGAACTCCTACGAGCAGTACTTC	CASSRNSYEQYF
NA	NA	TRBV7-2	TRBJ1-2	TGTGCCAGCAGCTTAGAAAGGAAATCTAACTATGGCTACACCTTC	CASSLERKSNYGYTF
NA	TRBD1	TRBV9	TRBJ2-3	TGTGCCAGCAGCCAGTGGACAGGGGGCACAGATACGCAGTATTTT	CASSQWTGGTDTQYF
NA	NA	TRBV29-1	TRBJ2-1	TGCAGCGTGGAGACAGGCCAGGTAGGTGAGCAGTTCTTC	CSVETGQVGEQFF